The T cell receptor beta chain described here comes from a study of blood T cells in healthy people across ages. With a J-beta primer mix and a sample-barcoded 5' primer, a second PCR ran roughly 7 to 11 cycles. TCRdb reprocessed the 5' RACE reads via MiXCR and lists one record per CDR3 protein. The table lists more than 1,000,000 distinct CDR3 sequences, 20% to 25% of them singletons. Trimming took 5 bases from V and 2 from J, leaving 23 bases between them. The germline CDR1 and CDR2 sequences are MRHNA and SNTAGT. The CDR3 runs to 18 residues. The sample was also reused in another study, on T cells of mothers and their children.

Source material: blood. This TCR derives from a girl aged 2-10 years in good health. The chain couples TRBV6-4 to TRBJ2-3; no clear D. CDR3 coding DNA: TGTGCCAGCAGTATCGAGGTCATGCCCCAATGCTACACAGATACGCAGTATTTT. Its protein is CASSIEVMPQCYTDTQYF.